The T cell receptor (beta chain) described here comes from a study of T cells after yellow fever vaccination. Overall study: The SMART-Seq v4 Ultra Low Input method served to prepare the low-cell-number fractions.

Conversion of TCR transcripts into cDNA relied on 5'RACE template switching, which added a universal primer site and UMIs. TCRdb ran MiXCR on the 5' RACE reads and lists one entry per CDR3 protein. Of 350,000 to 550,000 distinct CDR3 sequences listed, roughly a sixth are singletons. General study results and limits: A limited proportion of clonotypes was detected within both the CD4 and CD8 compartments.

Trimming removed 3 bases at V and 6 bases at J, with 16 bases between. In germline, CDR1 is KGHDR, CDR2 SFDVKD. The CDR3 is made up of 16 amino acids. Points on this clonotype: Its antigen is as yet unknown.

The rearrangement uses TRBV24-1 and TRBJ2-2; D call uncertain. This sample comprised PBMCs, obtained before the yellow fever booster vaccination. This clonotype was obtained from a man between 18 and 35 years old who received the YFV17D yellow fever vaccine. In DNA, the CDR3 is TGTGCCACCAGTGATGGGGATTCGATCGACCCCGGGGAGCTGTTTTTT. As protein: CATSDGDSIDPGELFF.